This T cell receptor beta chain derives from a study of blood T cell repertoires in COVID-19. Across the whole study: COVID-19 samples from acute and convalescent phases originated in the United States, Italy and Spain. From T cells, B-cell-depleted T cells, or PBMCs came the material, which was cDNA or gDNA.

How the authors handled the data: From reference gene primer amplification, estimates of nucleated cell counts were derived. Sequenced by immunoSEQ multiplex PCR; TCRdb stores in-frame clones only, minus some. That table gives V, J and clone size, and the DNA gave D and trimming. This sample has over 150,000 clones; about 85% occur once, and the top ten carry more than 0.85%. Germline V gives CDR1 SGHTA, CDR2 FQGTGA. This CDR3 has 14 amino acids. V was pared by 2 bases and J by 6 bases, with 4 bases of the junction left unmatched. This sequence was found in a man in his forties with acute or convalescent COVID-19. The V and J genes are TRBV7-3 and TRBJ2-1; 7 bases line up with TRBD2. The sample comprised peripheral blood. The CDR3 is CASSLGGGPNEQFF. CDR3 bases: TGTGCCAGCAGCTTAGGCGGGGGACCCAATGAGCAGTTCTTC.